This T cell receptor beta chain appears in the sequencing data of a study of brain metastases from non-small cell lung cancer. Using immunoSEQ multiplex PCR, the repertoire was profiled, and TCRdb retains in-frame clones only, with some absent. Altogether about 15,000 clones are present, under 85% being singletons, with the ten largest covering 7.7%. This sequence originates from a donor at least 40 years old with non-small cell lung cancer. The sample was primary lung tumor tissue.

In DNA, the CDR3 is TGTGCCAGCAGCCAAGAGACCCAGTACTTC. It is translated as CASSQETQYF. V gene TRBV2 combines with J gene TRBJ2-5; no firm D call. CDR1 is SNHLY and CDR2 is FYNNEI in the germline V gene. The CDR3 is 10 amino acids. The germline V and J ends were trimmed by 6 bases and 1 base, with 0 bases remaining between them.